One and the same sample provided the 29 T cell receptor beta chains below, sequenced in a study of Ad26.COV2.S vaccination and SARS-CoV-2 variants. This sample's treatment: over 15 received Ad26.COV2.S at low or high dose, single or two shots; roughly five received placebo; per-sample allocation not given. The samples date from day 63 after the first vaccine or placebo injection. Some clones are missing from TCRdb's copy, which holds only in-frame ones; the method was immunoSEQ multiplex PCR. Of about 410,000 clones listed, about 88% are singletons. Sample: peripheral blood, taken in a trial of Ad26.COV2.S vaccine versus placebo. Receptor source: a person between 18 and 59 years old who received the Ad26.COV2.S COVID-19 vaccine or a placebo.

The CDR3 reads CASSSGTGQETQYF. Here the CDR3 DNA reads TGCGCCAGCAGCTCCGGGACAGGCCAAGAGACCCAGTACTTC. This chain uses TRBV5-1 with TRBJ2-5; 8 nucleotides line up with TRBD1. The CDR3 covers 14 residues. With 3 bases clipped from V and 1 base from J, the junction kept 2 bases outside the gene matches. The germline V gene encodes CDR1 SGHRS and CDR2 YFSETQ.

The chain carries TRBV7-9 and TRBJ2-5; D may correspond to TRBD1 or TRBD2 (5 bases each). Trimming pared 5 bases from V and 9 bases from J, leaving 19 bases between. The V gene's germline CDR1 is SEHNR and CDR2 FQNEAQ (reference sequence). The CDR3 runs to 14 residues. CDR3 DNA: TGTGCCAGCAGCACAACCTCCGACCCGGGGCCCCAGTACTTC. This sequence encodes CASSTTSDPGPQYF.

The chain couples TRBV6-5 to TRBJ2-5; D possibly corresponds to TRBD2 (6 bases). This CDR3 is built from 14 residues. Germline CDR1 MNHEY, CDR2 SVGAGI. Trimming shortened V by 5 bases and J by 5 bases, and 15 bases separated the two germline ends. The CDR3 nucleotides are TGTGCCAGCAGTCCCCGGGGAGGTCCCGAGACCCAGTACTTC. As protein: CASSPRGGPETQYF.

This clone occurred once. This chain joins TRBV3-1 (or the pseudogene TRBV3-2) and TRBJ2-1; the D is unclear. The CDR3 sequence is 11 residues long. V was pared by 4 bases and J by 9 bases, with 7 bases between. Germline CDR1 and CDR2: LGHDT and YNNKEL (reference sequence). The CDR3 reads CASSLSSEQFF. CDR3 in DNA: TGTGCCAGCAGCCTCTCTAGTGAGCAGTTCTTC.

CDR3 amino acids: CAWSPGLQYNEQFF. CDR3 sequence (DNA): TGTGCCTGGAGCCCGGGACTACAATACAATGAGCAGTTCTTC. The rearrangement uses TRBV30 and TRBJ2-1; TRBD2 matches 7 bases. The CDR3 covers 14 residues. Germline CDR1 and CDR2: GTSNPN and SVGIG (reference sequence). The J segment lost 4 bases and the V segment lost 3 bases, leaving 6 bases of the junction unmatched.

The chain uses TRBV28 and TRBJ2-3, with TRBD2 matching 7 bases. CDR3 length: 19 residues. The germline V gene has CDR1 MDHEN and CDR2 SYDVKM. The V and J ends lost 7 bases and 1 base, in that order; junction bases with no gene match: 20. The CDR3, as DNA: TGTGCCAGCACCACACGGGCTAGCGGATTCTCACGAGGCACAGATACGCAGTATTTT. Its protein is CASTTRASGFSRGTDTQYF.

The chain uses TRBV5-1 and TRBJ2-3; D gene uncertain. Looked up from germline, CDR1 is SGHRS and CDR2 is YFSETQ. V shed 0 bases and J shed 0 bases, with 14 bases lying between them. The CDR3 is 17 residues long. The CDR3 bases are TGCGCCAGCAGCTTGGGGGTTGCGCGGATTAGCACAGATACGCAGTATTTT. Amino acid sequence: CASSLGVARISTDTQYF.

This chain connects TRBV5-4 to TRBJ2-5; D possibly corresponds to TRBD2 (5 bases). This CDR3 comprises 13 residues. The ends were cut back, 0 bases at V and 5 bases at J, with 8 bases in the middle. Per the germline V gene, CDR1 is SGHNT and CDR2 is YYREEE (reference sequence). The CDR3 protein is CASSLVGVETQYF. In DNA, the CDR3 is TGTGCCAGCAGCTTGGTCGGGGTGGAGACCCAGTACTTC.

The V call is TRBV11-2, the J call TRBJ1-2, with D uncertain. This CDR3 is 13 amino acids long. Trimming removed 4 bases at V and 3 bases at J, with 9 bases between. Germline V gene lookup returns CDR1 SGHAT and CDR2 FQNNGV. The CDR3 region is CASSYDGDYGYTF. DNA for the CDR3: TGTGCCAGCAGCTACGACGGGGACTATGGCTACACCTTC.

This clone has only one observation. This chain connects TRBV3-1 (or the pseudogene TRBV3-2) to TRBJ2-3; D is tentatively TRBD1 or TRBD2 (5 bases each). With 3 bases removed from V and 0 bases from J, the gap between germline ends came to 13 bases. Germline-derived CDR1 and CDR2 are LGHDT and YNNKEL (reference sequence). The CDR3 totals 16 residues. CDR3 residues: CASSQGTGGSTDTQYF. The CDR3 DNA reads TGTGCCAGCAGCCAGGGGACCGGCGGGAGCACAGATACGCAGTATTTT.

The chain has TRBV3-1 (or the pseudogene TRBV3-2) and TRBJ2-2, with D possibly TRBD2 on 6 matching bases. The length of the CDR3 is 13 residues. In germline, CDR1 is LGHDT, CDR2 YNNKEL (reference sequence). V was trimmed by 4 bases and J by 5 bases, leaving 8 bases between them. CDR3 residues: CASSRDWTGELFF. In nucleotides, the CDR3 is TGTGCCAGCAGCCGGGACTGGACCGGGGAGCTGTTTTTT.

This clone was picked up one time. V is TRBV5-4 and J is TRBJ1-1; 7 bases align to TRBD1. The CDR3 covers 15 residues. CDR1 and CDR2 from the germline V gene are SGHNT and YYREEE (reference sequence). With V trimmed by 4 bases and J by 0 bases, 6 bases remained unmatched. CDR3 sequence: CASSRGGGLNTEAFF. DNA for the CDR3: TGTGCCAGCAGCCGGGGAGGGGGCTTGAACACTGAAGCTTTCTTT. The full variable domain, in which reference TRBV5-4 and TRBJ1-1 provide the parts outside the CDR3, is ETGVTQSPTHLIKTRGQQVTLRCSSQSGHNTVSWYQQALGQGPQFIFQYYREEENGRGNFPPRFSGLQFPNYSSELNVNALELDDSALYLCASSRGGGLNTEAFFGQGTRLTVV.

This clone was picked up a small number of times. CDR3 sequence: CATSDGGLLNQPQHF. Here the CDR3 DNA reads TGTGCCACCAGTGATGGGGGACTGCTCAATCAGCCCCAGCATTTT. This chain connects TRBV24-1 to TRBJ1-5; weak D call: TRBD1 (5 bases). In germline, CDR1 is KGHDR, CDR2 SFDVKD. V lost 3 bases, J lost 3 bases, and 11 bases lay in between. The CDR3 extends over 15 amino acids.

In regard to this clone: One end of the junction varies from germline; a read error may be responsible. The chain employs TRBV6-5 and TRBJ1-2; D gene ambiguous. This CDR3 has 11 residues. CDR1 and CDR2 (germline): MNHEY, SVGAGI. CDR3 protein: CASSNSYGYTF. The CDR3 nucleotides are TGTGCCAGCAGTAACTCTTATGGCTACACCTTC.

The CDR3 nucleotides are TGTGCCAGCAGGGGGACAGGGGGTAGTCAGCCCCAGCATTTT. Residues: CASRGTGGSQPQHF. V and J are TRBV6-5 and TRBJ1-5; 11 nucleotides agree with TRBD1. Germline CDR1 reads MNHEY; CDR2 reads SVGAGI. The CDR3 is made up of 14 amino acids. V gave up 6 bases and J gave up 6 bases; unmatched junction bases: 4.

The chain couples TRBV19 to TRBJ2-5; D may match TRBD1 or TRBD2 (5 bases each). This CDR3 contains 15 residues. Deletions cut 3 bases from V and 2 bases from J, with 13 bases between. Germline loops: CDR1 LNHDA, CDR2 SQIVND (reference sequence). For the CDR3, the DNA is TGTGCCAGTAGTATTCACTGGGGGTATCAAGAGACCCAGTACTTC. Encoded protein: CASSIHWGYQETQYF.

This chain links TRBV4-1 with TRBJ2-7, with D tentatively TRBD2 (6 bases). The CDR3 sequence is 14 residues long. Trimming removed 1 base at V and 5 bases at J, with 12 bases between. From germline, CDR1 is MGHRA and CDR2 YSYEKL. CDR3 nucleotide sequence: TGCGCCAGCAGCCAAGGTGCGGAGGGGCACGAGCAGTACTTC. Its protein product is CASSQGAEGHEQYF.

V gene TRBV28 combines with J gene TRBJ1-2; D gene uncertain. V was pared by 2 bases and J by 2 bases, with 12 bases between. In germline, CDR1 is MDHEN, CDR2 SYDVKM. CDR3 length: 15 amino acids. CDR3 nucleotides: TGTGCCAGCAGTTTACACGCCCAACCGAACTATGGCTACACCTTC. Translating it yields CASSLHAQPNYGYTF.

The J gene is TRBJ2-1, the V gene TRBV18; TRBD2 matches at 9 bases. The CDR3 spans 15 residues. V lost 0 bases, J lost 8 bases, and 5 bases stayed unmatched. Per the germline V gene, CDR1 is KGHSH and CDR2 is LQKENI. The CDR3 DNA sequence: TGTGCCAGCTCACCACCGGCTAGCGGGACCTATGAGCAGTTCTTC. Protein sequence: CASSPPASGTYEQFF.

This rearrangement joins TRBV10-3 to TRBJ1-6, with 7 bases lining up with TRBD1. With V trimmed by 6 bases and J by 6 bases, 11 bases remained unmatched. Germline-derived CDR1 and CDR2 are ENHRY and SYGVKD. The CDR3 has 16 amino acids. The CDR3 DNA sequence: TGTGCCATCAGCCCTACCGACAGGGTCCCTAATTCACCCCTCCACTTT. This sequence encodes CAISPTDRVPNSPLHF.

This chain connects TRBV13 to TRBJ2-3, with 9 nucleotides matching TRBD2. There are 18 residues in the CDR3. J was trimmed by 5 bases and V by 5 bases; bases with no gene match: 17. CDR1 and CDR2 (germline): PRHDT, FYEKMQ (reference sequence). The CDR3 sequence: CASSHRGTSPKMVDTQYF. The CDR3 DNA follows: TGTGCCAGCAGCCATCGAGGGACTAGCCCGAAAATGGTAGATACGCAGTATTTT.

V usage is TRBV28 and J usage is TRBJ2-1; D remains unclear. Trimming pared 3 bases from V and 4 bases from J, leaving 16 bases between. This CDR3 spans 16 amino acids. Germline lookup yields CDR1 MDHEN and CDR2 SYDVKM. The CDR3 loop reads CASSLARQTLYNEQFF. As DNA, the CDR3 is TGTGCCAGCAGTTTGGCTCGGCAAACCTTGTACAATGAGCAGTTCTTC. The variable domain in full, completed from reference TRBV28 and TRBJ2-1, reads DVKVTQSSRYLVKRTGEKVFLECVQDMDHENMFWYRQDPGLGLRLIYFSYDVKMKEKGDIPEGYSVSREKKERFSLILESASTNQTSMYLCASSLARQTLYNEQFFGPGTRLTVL.

The chain has TRBV2 and TRBJ2-4; 8 bases agree with TRBD2. The J segment lost 5 bases and the V segment lost 10 bases, leaving 10 bases of the junction unmatched. This CDR3 has 14 residues. The germline CDR1 and CDR2 sequences are SNHLY and FYNNEI. This CDR3 is CAILWSGSQNIQYF. CDR3 DNA: TGTGCCATCCTCTGGAGCGGGAGCCAAAACATTCAGTACTTC.

Comments on this clone: Distinct nucleotide sequences in the sample also encode this CDR3. The chain couples TRBV6-6 to TRBJ2-1; TRBD2 agrees at 9 bases. V was clipped by 5 bases and J by 0 bases; unmatched bases: 2. Germline V gene sequence: CDR1 MNHNY, CDR2 SVGAGI (reference sequence). The CDR3 consists of 15 residues. Written as DNA, the CDR3 is TGTGCCAGCAGTCTTAGCGGGAGCTCCTACAATGAGCAGTTCTTC. Amino acid sequence: CASSLSGSSYNEQFF.

This sequence joins TRBV7-2 and TRBJ2-7, with 7 bases aligning to TRBD2. The CDR3 covers 15 residues. The germline V gene encodes CDR1 SGHTA and CDR2 FQGNSA. The ends lost 2 bases at V and 1 base at J; junction bases unmatched: 5. CDR3 coding DNA: TGTGCCAGCAGCTTACTCACTAGCGAGTCCTACGAGCAGTACTTC. Translated: CASSLLTSESYEQYF.

The rearrangement uses TRBV27 and TRBJ2-1; D call uncertain. Germline V gene data show CDR1 as MNHEY and CDR2 as SMNVEV (reference sequence). V lost 2 bases and J 0 bases, leaving 8 bases between the germline ends. This CDR3 spans 15 amino acids. In DNA, the CDR3 is TGTGCCAGCAGTTTAAGCTGGAGCTCCTACAATGAGCAGTTCTTC. This encodes CASSLSWSSYNEQFF.

V is TRBV28 and J is TRBJ2-1; 10 bases agree with TRBD2. Per germline, CDR1 MDHEN and CDR2 SYDVKM. The CDR3 has 14 amino acids. The V and J ends lost 6 bases and 8 bases, in that order; junction bases with no gene match: 7. This CDR3 is CASSLSGRYDEQFF. The DNA for the CDR3 is TGTGCCAGCAGCCTTAGCGGGAGGTACGATGAGCAGTTCTTC.

V usage is TRBV18 and J usage is TRBJ1-2, with TRBD1 matching 12 bases. Per the germline V gene, CDR1 is KGHSH and CDR2 is LQKENI. V dropped 0 bases and J dropped 5; count of bases not matched to a gene: 7. The CDR3 spans 17 residues. CDR3 residues: CASSPPGAGQGAYGYTF. In DNA, the CDR3 is TGTGCCAGCTCACCACCAGGAGCGGGACAGGGGGCGTATGGCTACACCTTC.

V is TRBV9 and J is TRBJ1-3; D gene unclear. Germline values: CDR1 SGDLS, CDR2 YYNGEE. This CDR3 comprises 17 residues. The ends were cut back, 0 bases at V and 0 bases at J, with 13 bases in the middle. The CDR3 bases are TGTGCCAGCAGCGTAGTCGCTACGGCAAGCTCTGGAAACACCATATATTTT. This codes for CASSVVATASSGNTIYF.